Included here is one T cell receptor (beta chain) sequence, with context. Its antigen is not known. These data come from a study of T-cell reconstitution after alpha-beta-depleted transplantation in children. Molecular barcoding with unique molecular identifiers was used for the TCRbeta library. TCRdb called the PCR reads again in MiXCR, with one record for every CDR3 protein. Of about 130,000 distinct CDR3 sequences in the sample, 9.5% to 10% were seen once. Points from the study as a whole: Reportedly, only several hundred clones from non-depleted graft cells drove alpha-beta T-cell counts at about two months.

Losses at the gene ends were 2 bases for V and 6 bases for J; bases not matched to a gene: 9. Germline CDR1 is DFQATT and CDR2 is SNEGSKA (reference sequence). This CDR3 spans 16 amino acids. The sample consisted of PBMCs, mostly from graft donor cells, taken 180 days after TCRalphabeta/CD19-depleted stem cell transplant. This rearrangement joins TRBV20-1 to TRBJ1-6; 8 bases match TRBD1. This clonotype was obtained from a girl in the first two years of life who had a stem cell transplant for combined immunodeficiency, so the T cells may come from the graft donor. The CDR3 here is CSARRTGSFSNSPLHF. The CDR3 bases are TGCAGTGCTAGACGGACAGGGAGCTTTAGTAATTCACCCCTCCACTTT.